Listed below are T cell receptor beta chains from one sample, sequenced in a study of OX40 agonist ivuxolimab in advanced cancers. TCRdb keeps only in-frame clones here, not all; method: immunoSEQ multiplex PCR. Of tens of thousands of clones in the sample, roughly 90% were seen once. Sample: CD4+ or CD8+ T cells sorted from blood, taken in a trial of the OX40 agonist ivuxolimab. Receptors were obtained from an adult with an advanced solid tumor such as melanoma, head and neck, liver or kidney cancer. Both conserved end residues are part of each CDR3. A D gene is named only where the DNA matches it firmly. Where a row states a size, it is once, few, many or the class of an expanded clone; other rows omit it.

clone_size: -
j_call: TRBJ2-5
d_call: -
v_call: TRBV10-3
cdr3_nt: TGTGCCATCAGTGACGGAGGGGTCCTACCTAAAGAGACCCAGTACTTC
cdr3_aa: CAISDGGVLPKETQYF

clone_size: -
j_call: TRBJ2-1
d_call: -
v_call: TRBV27
cdr3_nt: TGTGCCAGCAGTCCAAGGGGGACGCGCCAGAATGAGCAGTTCTTC
cdr3_aa: CASSPRGTRQNEQFF

clone_size: -
j_call: TRBJ2-3
d_call: TRBD1
v_call: TRBV11-2
cdr3_nt: TGTGCCAGCAGCCCGGGACAGACAATATCCACAGATACGCAGTATTTT
cdr3_aa: CASSPGQTISTDTQYF

clone_size: -
j_call: TRBJ1-4
d_call: -
v_call: TRBV19
cdr3_nt: TGTGCCAGTAGTATGATGGATGAAAAACTGTTTTTT
cdr3_aa: CASSMMDEKLFF

clone_size: -
j_call: TRBJ2-3
d_call: TRBD2
v_call: TRBV7-9
cdr3_nt: TGTGCCTATAGCGGGGGGGCGTCAGATACGCAGTATTTT
cdr3_aa: CAYSGGASDTQYF

clone_size: -
j_call: TRBJ2-5
d_call: -
v_call: TRBV7-7
cdr3_nt: TGTGCTAGCAGCGAGATGGGGCGGGGAAACCTTTCACAAGAGACCCAGTACTTC
cdr3_aa: CASSEMGRGNLSQETQYF

clone_size: -
j_call: TRBJ2-1
d_call: -
v_call: TRBV6-5
cdr3_nt: TGTGCCAGCAGTTCAGTTGGAGTTCGCCAGTTCTTC
cdr3_aa: CASSSVGVRQFF

clone_size: once
j_call: TRBJ2-7
d_call: -
v_call: TRBV10-2
cdr3_nt: TGCGCCAGCACCCCGGCCCGCTCCTACGAGCAGTACTTC
cdr3_aa: CASTPARSYEQYF

clone_size: -
j_call: TRBJ2-7
d_call: -
v_call: TRBV7-5
cdr3_nt: TGTGCCAGAAGCCGTCAAACCCCGCCGCTGCTATCCTACGAGCAGTACTTC
cdr3_aa: CARSRQTPPLLSYEQYF

clone_size: -
j_call: TRBJ1-3
d_call: -
v_call: TRBV29-1
cdr3_nt: TGCAGCGTTCGCGGGGGATCTTCGGGAAACACCATATATTTT
cdr3_aa: CSVRGGSSGNTIYF

clone_size: -
j_call: TRBJ1-1
d_call: -
v_call: TRBV6-1
cdr3_nt: TGTGCCAGCCAGAGCGGCGGGGTGCGCGGGACTGAAGCTTTCTTT
cdr3_aa: CASQSGGVRGTEAFF

clone_size: -
j_call: TRBJ2-1
d_call: -
v_call: TRBV2
cdr3_nt: TGTGCCAGCAGTGTAGAGAGCTCCTACAATGAGCAGTTCTTC
cdr3_aa: CASSVESSYNEQFF

clone_size: -
j_call: TRBJ1-4
d_call: TRBD1
v_call: TRBV18
cdr3_nt: TGTGCCAGCTCACCATATGGGGACAGGGTAAACGAAAAACTGTTTTTT
cdr3_aa: CASSPYGDRVNEKLFF

clone_size: -
j_call: TRBJ2-7
d_call: TRBD1
v_call: TRBV6-5
cdr3_nt: TGTGCCAGCAGTTACGGTGGGACAGGGACGGAAGAGCAGTACTTC
cdr3_aa: CASSYGGTGTEEQYF

clone_size: -
j_call: TRBJ2-7
d_call: TRBD2
v_call: TRBV6-1
cdr3_nt: TGTGCCAGTGGGAGGGTTCGGGCCGCGCAGTACTTC
cdr3_aa: CASGRVRAAQYF

clone_size: -
j_call: TRBJ1-1
d_call: -
v_call: TRBV6-1
cdr3_nt: TGTGCCAGCAGTGAAGGAGGCACGCCTAGGGAAGCTTTCTTT
cdr3_aa: CASSEGGTPREAFF

clone_size: -
j_call: TRBJ2-3
d_call: -
v_call: TRBV10-3
cdr3_nt: TGTGCCATCAGTGGACAGACCACAGATACGCAGTATTTT
cdr3_aa: CAISGQTTDTQYF

clone_size: -
j_call: TRBJ2-5
d_call: -
v_call: TRBV29-1
cdr3_nt: TGCAGCGACGGGGGGCCCTGGAGATATCAAGAGACCCAGTACTTC
cdr3_aa: CSDGGPWRYQETQYF

clone_size: -
j_call: TRBJ1-3
d_call: -
v_call: TRBV10-3
cdr3_nt: TGTGCCATCAGTGTATTGGCCCAGGGTTCTGGAAACACCATATATTTT
cdr3_aa: CAISVLAQGSGNTIYF

clone_size: -
j_call: TRBJ2-5
d_call: -
v_call: TRBV7-2
cdr3_nt: TGTGCCAGCAGCCCCGTCTTTGCCCAAGAGACCCAGTACTTC
cdr3_aa: CASSPVFAQETQYF

clone_size: once
j_call: TRBJ1-4
d_call: TRBD1
v_call: TRBV5-1
cdr3_nt: TGCGCCAGCAGCGTGGGACAGGGGGGCGAAAAACTGTTTTTT
cdr3_aa: CASSVGQGGEKLFF

clone_size: -
j_call: TRBJ1-5
d_call: TRBD1
v_call: TRBV6-1
cdr3_nt: TGTGCCAGCATTCGGACAGGGGTGTATCAGCCCCAGCATTTT
cdr3_aa: CASIRTGVYQPQHF

clone_size: -
j_call: TRBJ2-5
d_call: -
v_call: TRBV18
cdr3_nt: TGTGCCAGCTCACCCCCCGGACACCTCCAAGAGACCCAGTACTTC
cdr3_aa: CASSPPGHLQETQYF

clone_size: -
j_call: TRBJ2-3
d_call: TRBD2
v_call: TRBV9
cdr3_nt: TGTGCCAGCAGCCCCCACGGGGGTAGCGGGAGTGTAGATACGCAGTATTTT
cdr3_aa: CASSPHGGSGSVDTQYF

clone_size: -
j_call: TRBJ2-1
d_call: TRBD2
v_call: TRBV5-4
cdr3_nt: TGTGCCAGCAGCCAAGTGCGGCTAGCGGGAGGGAGCTCCTACAATGAGCAGTTCTTC
cdr3_aa: CASSQVRLAGGSSYNEQFF

clone_size: once
j_call: TRBJ1-5
d_call: -
v_call: TRBV6-4
cdr3_nt: TGTGCCAGCAGCCCACAGTCTGCGGGGATGGGCAATCAGCCCCAGCATTTT
cdr3_aa: CASSPQSAGMGNQPQHF

clone_size: once
j_call: TRBJ1-2
d_call: -
v_call: TRBV6-1
cdr3_nt: TGTGCCAGCACCCCCCGACAGAGGTACTATGGCTACACCTTC
cdr3_aa: CASTPRQRYYGYTF

clone_size: -
j_call: TRBJ1-1
d_call: -
v_call: TRBV4-2
cdr3_nt: TGTGCCAGCAGCCAAGTGCGGACCGGAATATTGAACACTGAAGCTTTCTTT
cdr3_aa: CASSQVRTGILNTEAFF

clone_size: -
j_call: TRBJ1-1
d_call: -
v_call: TRBV2
cdr3_nt: TGTGCCAGCAGTCCGCAGGCAGCCAACACTGAAGCTTTCTTT
cdr3_aa: CASSPQAANTEAFF

clone_size: -
j_call: TRBJ1-5
d_call: TRBD1
v_call: TRBV19
cdr3_nt: TGTGCCAGTATCCCAGGGGGGGGAAGCAATCAGCCCCAGCATTTT
cdr3_aa: CASIPGGGSNQPQHF

clone_size: -
j_call: TRBJ1-4
d_call: -
v_call: TRBV9
cdr3_nt: TGTGCCAGCAGCGGGGGAGGAGTTCCTCCAACTAATGAAAAACTGTTTTTT
cdr3_aa: CASSGGGVPPTNEKLFF

clone_size: -
j_call: TRBJ2-1
d_call: TRBD2
v_call: TRBV11-2
cdr3_nt: TGTGCCAGCAGCCCGGGACTAGCGCCGGTCAATGAGCAGTTCTTC
cdr3_aa: CASSPGLAPVNEQFF

clone_size: -
j_call: TRBJ1-2
d_call: -
v_call: TRBV30
cdr3_nt: TGTGCCTGGACCGGGTCCGCCGTAGACTATGGCTACACCTTC
cdr3_aa: CAWTGSAVDYGYTF

clone_size: once
j_call: TRBJ2-3
d_call: TRBD1
v_call: TRBV2
cdr3_nt: TGTGCCAGCAGAGGACCCGGACAGGGGACCTCCCTACACACAGATACGCAGTATTTT
cdr3_aa: CASRGPGQGTSLHTDTQYF

clone_size: -
j_call: TRBJ2-7
d_call: -
v_call: TRBV11-2
cdr3_nt: TGTGCCAGCAGCCCCCTGGGGGTCCTCTACGAGCAGTACTTC
cdr3_aa: CASSPLGVLYEQYF

clone_size: -
j_call: TRBJ2-1
d_call: -
v_call: TRBV11-3
cdr3_nt: TGTGCCAGCAGCGTAAGCGGTAACAATGAGCAGTTCTTC
cdr3_aa: CASSVSGNNEQFF

clone_size: -
j_call: TRBJ2-1
d_call: TRBD2
v_call: TRBV10-1
cdr3_nt: TGCGCCAGCAGTGACTCACTAGCGGGAACGGAACAGTTCTTC
cdr3_aa: CASSDSLAGTEQFF

clone_size: -
j_call: TRBJ2-5
d_call: -
v_call: TRBV7-6
cdr3_nt: TGTGCCAGCAGCTCTCAAGAGACCCAGTACTTC
cdr3_aa: CASSSQETQYF

clone_size: -
j_call: TRBJ1-2
d_call: -
v_call: TRBV6-6
cdr3_nt: TGTGCCAGCAGAGCAAACTATGGCTACACCTTC
cdr3_aa: CASRANYGYTF

clone_size: -
j_call: TRBJ2-2
d_call: -
v_call: TRBV5-6
cdr3_nt: TGTGCCAGCAGCCTCGCCACCGGGGAGCTGTTTTTT
cdr3_aa: CASSLATGELFF

clone_size: -
j_call: TRBJ2-1
d_call: -
v_call: TRBV5-4
cdr3_nt: TGTGCCAGCAGCTCCCGACAGAGCTCCTACAATGAGCAGTTCTTC
cdr3_aa: CASSSRQSSYNEQFF

clone_size: -
j_call: TRBJ2-7
d_call: -
v_call: TRBV5-1
cdr3_nt: TGCGCCAGCAGCTTGGAGCACGAGGGTGCCTACGAGCAGTACTTC
cdr3_aa: CASSLEHEGAYEQYF

clone_size: -
j_call: TRBJ2-2
d_call: -
v_call: TRBV18
cdr3_nt: TGTGCCAGCTCACCACCGAGGCTGGGAGCGGGGGAGCTGTTTTTT
cdr3_aa: CASSPPRLGAGELFF

clone_size: once
j_call: TRBJ2-3
d_call: -
v_call: TRBV6-1
cdr3_nt: TGTGCCAGCAGTGAGGGGACGTACGTGGGGGATACGCAGTATTTT
cdr3_aa: CASSEGTYVGDTQYF

clone_size: -
j_call: TRBJ1-2
d_call: -
v_call: TRBV5-6
cdr3_nt: TGTGCCAGCAGCTTGGGCAGCCGGGGAGGTGGCTACACCTTC
cdr3_aa: CASSLGSRGGGYTF

clone_size: -
j_call: TRBJ1-1
d_call: -
v_call: TRBV6-1
cdr3_nt: TGTGCCAGCAGCTGGGCAGGGCCGGCTTTCTTT
cdr3_aa: CASSWAGPAFF

clone_size: -
j_call: TRBJ2-5
d_call: -
v_call: TRBV5-4
cdr3_nt: TGTGCCAGCAGCTTCCCTCGGGGGCGGGAAGAGACCCAGTACTTC
cdr3_aa: CASSFPRGREETQYF

clone_size: -
j_call: TRBJ1-1
d_call: -
v_call: TRBV20-1
cdr3_nt: TGCAGTTCCGGTCGGGGCACTGAAGCTTTCTTT
cdr3_aa: CSSGRGTEAFF

clone_size: -
j_call: TRBJ1-1
d_call: TRBD1
v_call: TRBV23-1
cdr3_nt: TGCGCCAGCAGTCTAGCACAGGGGGACACTGAAGCTTTCTTT
cdr3_aa: CASSLAQGDTEAFF

clone_size: -
j_call: TRBJ2-1
d_call: TRBD2
v_call: TRBV6-1
cdr3_nt: TGTGCCAGCAGCCGCCAGACTAGCGGGAGGGATGAGCAGTTCTTC
cdr3_aa: CASSRQTSGRDEQFF

clone_size: -
j_call: TRBJ2-5
d_call: -
v_call: TRBV9
cdr3_nt: TGTGCCAGCAGCGTACGGTCTAGGGGAGAGACCCAGTACTTC
cdr3_aa: CASSVRSRGETQYF

clone_size: -
j_call: TRBJ1-4
d_call: -
v_call: TRBV6-1
cdr3_nt: TGTGCCAGCAGATTGACTGGTGGAGGTGAAAAACTGTTTTTT
cdr3_aa: CASRLTGGGEKLFF

clone_size: few
j_call: TRBJ2-1
d_call: -
v_call: TRBV5-1
cdr3_nt: TGCGCCAGCAGCCCTGACTTTAATGAGCAGTTCTTC
cdr3_aa: CASSPDFNEQFF

clone_size: -
j_call: TRBJ2-1
d_call: TRBD2
v_call: TRBV18
cdr3_nt: TGTGCCAGCTCACCGGGACTAGCCCCTGCTGAGCAGTTCTTC
cdr3_aa: CASSPGLAPAEQFF

clone_size: -
j_call: TRBJ2-5
d_call: TRBD1
v_call: TRBV2
cdr3_nt: TGTGCCAGCAGGGGACAGGGGGGGGAGACCCAGTACTTC
cdr3_aa: CASRGQGGETQYF

clone_size: -
j_call: TRBJ1-1
d_call: -
v_call: TRBV28
cdr3_nt: TGTGCCAGCAGATCGACACCGAACACTGAAGCTTTCTTT
cdr3_aa: CASRSTPNTEAFF

clone_size: once
j_call: TRBJ1-5
d_call: -
v_call: TRBV11-2
cdr3_nt: TGTGCCAGCAGCTTATTCGGTAGTGGCGGTCAGCCCCAGCATTTT
cdr3_aa: CASSLFGSGGQPQHF

clone_size: few
j_call: TRBJ1-4
d_call: TRBD1
v_call: TRBV5-4
cdr3_nt: TGTGCCAGCAGCACGAACAGGGGGATTAATGAAAAACTGTTTTTT
cdr3_aa: CASSTNRGINEKLFF

clone_size: -
j_call: TRBJ2-3
d_call: -
v_call: TRBV9
cdr3_nt: TGTGCCAGCAGCCCTCCCGGCTCAAACACAGATACGCAGTATTTT
cdr3_aa: CASSPPGSNTDTQYF